In this sample, the clone carrying this T cell receptor beta chain turned up many times. Its antigen is not known. MiXCR was run by TCRdb on the 5' RACE reads, yielding one entry per CDR3 protein. The table has approximately 20,000 distinct CDR3 sequences, under 6.5% seen once. Trimming removed 4 bases from V and 2 bases from J, with 10 bases in between. The V gene's germline CDR1 is MNHEY and CDR2 SVGEGT. The CDR3 runs 14 residues. The sample is drawn from a study of early T cells in non-severe SARS-CoV-2 infection. General study points: A preference for anti-spike CD8 responses marked VDJdb matching, which missed private and CD4 specificities.

This sequence was found in an adult who was a healthcare worker with PCR-confirmed SARS-CoV-2 infection or an uninfected control (not recorded which). Specimen: whole blood. The chain links TRBV6-2 or TRBV6-3 to TRBJ2-3; no clear D gene. The CDR3 spells CASSFGRNTDTQYF. The CDR3 bases are TGTGCCAGCAGTTTCGGCCGCAACACAGATACGCAGTATTTT.